The rows below give T cell receptor beta chains drawn from one sample of a study of shared clonotypes between healthy human individuals. TCRdb's table, derived via immunoSEQ multiplex PCR, lists solely in-frame clones and lacks some. The data show about 2.4 million clones, 93% seen once. Sequencing used naive CD4+ T cells from PBMCs. Source of these receptors: a man aged 18 to 30 in good health. Some clones in this sample may be carry-over from other donors' samples. Both conserved end residues are part of each CDR3. D genes are given only for firm matches. Clone sizes are given selectively: once, few, many, or a class where the clone is expanded.

abundance: -; j_gene: TRBJ2-7; d_gene: -; v_gene: TRBV15; CDR3aa: CATRDKRRDEQYF; CDR3nt: TGTGCCACCAGGGACAAACGACGGGACGAGCAGTACTTC
abundance: -; j_gene: TRBJ2-3; d_gene: -; v_gene: TRBV18; CDR3aa: CASSPVVTSTDTQYF; CDR3nt: TGTGCCAGCTCACCAGTAGTTACTAGCACAGATACGCAGTATTTT
abundance: -; j_gene: TRBJ1-2; d_gene: -; v_gene: TRBV7-2; CDR3aa: CASSLGAPAGGYTF; CDR3nt: TGTGCCAGCAGCCTGGGGGCACCAGCGGGTGGCTACACCTTC
abundance: -; j_gene: TRBJ2-1; d_gene: -; v_gene: TRBV28; CDR3aa: CASSSPGTAYNEQFF; CDR3nt: TGTGCCAGCAGTTCCCCTGGGACGGCATACAATGAGCAGTTCTTC
abundance: -; j_gene: TRBJ2-3; d_gene: -; v_gene: TRBV6-6; CDR3aa: CASSQRTPQDTQYF; CDR3nt: TGTGCCAGCAGTCAACGGACTCCGCAAGATACGCAGTATTTT
abundance: -; j_gene: TRBJ2-1; d_gene: -; v_gene: TRBV25-1; CDR3aa: CATTGLSLNEQFF; CDR3nt: TGTGCCACCACGGGACTCTCTCTGAATGAGCAGTTCTTC
abundance: -; j_gene: TRBJ2-1; d_gene: -; v_gene: TRBV7-2; CDR3aa: CASSFLGRRNEQFF; CDR3nt: TGTGCCAGCAGCTTCTTGGGGAGACGTAATGAGCAGTTCTTC
abundance: -; j_gene: TRBJ2-2; d_gene: -; v_gene: TRBV11-3; CDR3aa: CASSQGYAGELFF; CDR3nt: TGTGCCAGCAGTCAAGGGTATGCCGGGGAGCTGTTTTTT
abundance: -; j_gene: TRBJ2-7; d_gene: -; v_gene: TRBV29-1; CDR3aa: CSVRRDLLYEQYF; CDR3nt: TGCAGCGTTCGTCGGGACCTACTCTACGAGCAGTACTTC
abundance: -; j_gene: TRBJ2-7; d_gene: -; v_gene: TRBV7-8; CDR3aa: CASSQGKGRGGEQYF; CDR3nt: TGTGCCAGCAGCCAGGGGAAGGGACGGGGCGGGGAGCAGTACTTC
abundance: -; j_gene: TRBJ1-1; d_gene: TRBD1; v_gene: TRBV5-1; CDR3aa: CASSWGDRGPATEAFF; CDR3nt: TGCGCCAGCAGCTGGGGGGACAGGGGGCCCGCCACTGAAGCTTTCTTT
abundance: -; j_gene: TRBJ2-5; d_gene: -; v_gene: TRBV9; CDR3aa: CASSVGTAYQETQYF; CDR3nt: TGTGCCAGCAGCGTAGGGACAGCGTACCAAGAGACCCAGTACTTC
abundance: -; j_gene: TRBJ1-4; d_gene: TRBD1; v_gene: TRBV19; CDR3aa: CASSMGQVNEKLFF; CDR3nt: TGTGCCAGTAGTATGGGACAGGTTAATGAAAAACTGTTTTTT
abundance: -; j_gene: TRBJ2-7; d_gene: -; v_gene: TRBV18; CDR3aa: CASSPPGGNYEQYF; CDR3nt: TGTGCCAGCTCACCACCCGGCGGGAACTACGAGCAGTACTTC
abundance: once; j_gene: TRBJ2-5; d_gene: -; v_gene: TRBV5-1; CDR3aa: CASSPSRDQETQYF; CDR3nt: TGCGCCAGCAGCCCAAGTCGGGATCAAGAGACCCAGTACTTC
abundance: few; j_gene: TRBJ1-1; d_gene: TRBD1; v_gene: TRBV7-3; CDR3aa: CASSPDRGNTEAFF; CDR3nt: TGTGCCAGCAGCCCTGACAGGGGGAACACTGAAGCTTTCTTT
abundance: -; j_gene: TRBJ2-3; d_gene: -; v_gene: TRBV18; CDR3aa: CASSPNTDTQYF; CDR3nt: TGTGCCAGCTCACCCAACACAGATACGCAGTATTTT
abundance: -; j_gene: TRBJ2-6; d_gene: -; v_gene: TRBV30; CDR3aa: CAWRKGRGANVLTF; CDR3nt: TGTGCCTGGAGGAAAGGGCGTGGGGCCAACGTCCTGACTTTC
abundance: -; j_gene: TRBJ2-2; d_gene: -; v_gene: TRBV27; CDR3aa: CASSEFVYTGELFF; CDR3nt: TGTGCCAGCAGTGAGTTCGTTTACACCGGGGAGCTGTTTTTT
abundance: -; j_gene: TRBJ2-5; d_gene: TRBD2; v_gene: TRBV27; CDR3aa: CASSLSASGNVQETQYF; CDR3nt: TGTGCCAGCAGTTTATCGGCTAGCGGGAACGTCCAAGAGACCCAGTACTTC
abundance: -; j_gene: TRBJ1-3; d_gene: -; v_gene: TRBV9; CDR3aa: CASSVLGAVGNTIYF; CDR3nt: TGTGCCAGCAGCGTACTCGGGGCGGTAGGAAACACCATATATTTT
abundance: -; j_gene: TRBJ1-1; d_gene: -; v_gene: TRBV4-1; CDR3aa: CASSQARGLNTEAFF; CDR3nt: TGCGCCAGCAGCCAAGCTCGGGGATTGAACACTGAAGCTTTCTTT